Below, 20 T cell receptor beta chains from the same sample are listed, as sequenced in a study of spatial heterogeneity in lung cancer. Using its own MiXCR run on the 5' RACE reads, TCRdb lists one record per CDR3 protein. Of approximately 15,000 distinct CDR3 sequences in the sample, 5% to 8% were seen once. Time point here: sample taken at primary tumor resection. Findings and limits, study-wide: Expanded alpha and beta TCR counts within tumors tracked tumor mutation counts.

These receptors lack a known antigen. The sample consisted of lung tumor tissue, taken at surgery. These receptors came from a male donor with early-stage non-small cell lung cancer.

This clonotype was seen a handful of times. Little can be read into the size of this beta chain, an off-target read in a library designed for alpha chains. The CDR3: CASSFRPGRRTGELFF. As DNA, the CDR3 is TGTGCCAGCAGCTTTAGGCCTGGCCGACGGACCGGGGAGCTGTTTTTT. The chain has TRBV7-3 and TRBJ2-2; D gene unclear. From germline, CDR1 is SGHTA and CDR2 FQGTGA. This CDR3 has 16 amino acids. The V end lost 3 bases, the J end lost 5 bases, and 16 bases lay between the germline ends.

This clonotype was seen many times. This beta chain lies outside the target of a library built for alpha chains; its clone size means little. The genes are TRBV13 and TRBJ2-3; D unclear. With 5 bases removed from V and 2 bases from J, the gap between germline ends came to 5 bases. This CDR3 contains 12 residues. Germline-derived CDR1 and CDR2 are PRHDT and FYEKMQ (reference sequence). The CDR3 protein is CASSQITDTQYF. The CDR3 coding sequence is TGTGCCAGCAGCCAAATCACAGATACGCAGTATTTT.

This clonotype ranks as medium-sized (0.01 to 0.1%). As an off-target read in a library built for alpha chains, this beta chain has a frequency of little significance. V is TRBV19 and J is TRBJ1-4, with 8 bases that match TRBD1. There are 15 residues in the CDR3. V lost 3 bases, J lost 7 bases, and 7 bases stayed unmatched. Germline CDR1 LNHDA, CDR2 SQIVND (reference sequence). The CDR3 DNA reads as TGTGCCAGTAGTATGGGACAGGCCGCTTCTGAAAAACTGTTTTTT. It specifies CASSMGQAASEKLFF.

Regarding this clonotype: Since it is a stray read in a library aimed at alpha chains, this beta chain has a size that is not meaningful. The chain has TRBV6-1 and TRBJ1-1; D remains ambiguous. The CDR3 has 13 residues. Trimming removed 4 bases from V and 2 bases from J, with 8 bases in between. Germline CDR1 is MNHNS and CDR2 is SASEGT. CDR3 nucleotides: TGTGCCAGCAGTGCGGACTTCAACACTGAAGCTTTCTTT. Protein product: CASSADFNTEAFF.

The sample holds a few counts of this clonotype. This beta chain lies outside the target of a library built for alpha chains; its clone size means little. This chain connects TRBV7-7 to TRBJ2-7; 8 bases match TRBD1. In germline, CDR1 is SSHAT, CDR2 FNYEAQ (reference sequence). CDR3 size: 15 residues. Trimming took 6 bases from V and 3 from J; bases not matched to a gene: 10. This CDR3 reads CASRPLTGAGYEQYF. CDR3 DNA sequence: TGTGCCAGCAGACCCCTGACAGGGGCAGGCTACGAGCAGTACTTC. Full variable domain (missing parts from reference TRBV7-7 and TRBJ2-7): GAGVSQSPRYKVTKRGQDVTLRCDPISSHATLYWYQQALGQGPEFLTYFNYEAQPDKSGLPSDRFSAERPEGSISTLTIQRTEQRDSAMYRCASRPLTGAGYEQYFGPGTRLTVT.

The sample holds a few counts of this clonotype. The junction differs from germline at one of its ends, possibly a read error. This beta chain came through as a stray read in a library set up for alpha chains, and its size says little. The chain uses TRBV5-1 and TRBJ1-5, with D possibly TRBD1 on 5 matching bases. Germline lookup yields CDR1 SGHRS and CDR2 YFSETQ. The CDR3 is 15 amino acids. Here the CDR3 DNA reads TGCGTCAGCAGCTTGGATGGGGCCAGCAATCAGCCCCAGCATTTT. Protein: CVSSLDGASNQPQHF.

This clonotype was detected many times. This beta chain is off target for a library built for alpha chains, so its abundance means little. The chain employs TRBV5-1 and TRBJ1-1, with 8 bases identical to TRBD1. The CDR3 extends over 15 amino acids. V lost 0 bases and J lost 5; bases outside the gene matches: 6. Per germline, CDR1 SGHRS and CDR2 YFSETQ. In DNA form, the CDR3 reads TGCGCCAGCAGCTTGGAACGGACAGGGCGGACTGAAGCTTTCTTT. It yields the protein CASSLERTGRTEAFF.

This clonotype was seen at least ten times. A library prepared for alpha chains yielded this beta chain as an off-target read; its size is of little meaning. The rearrangement links TRBV4-1 to TRBJ2-1; TRBD2 agrees at 9 bases. The V and J ends lost 0 bases and 6 bases, in that order; junction bases with no gene match: 6. Germline CDR1 reads MGHRA; CDR2 reads YSYEKL. The CDR3 contains 16 residues. CDR3 sequence reads: CASSQEPGLALNEQFF. The CDR3 DNA is TGCGCCAGCAGCCAAGAACCGGGACTAGCACTCAATGAGCAGTTCTTC.

This clonotype was recorded many times. This beta chain turned up in a library designed for alpha chains; as an off-target read, its abundance says little. CDR3 region: CASSLGLDTQYF. As DNA, the CDR3 is TGCGCCAGCAGCTTGGGCCTGGATACGCAGTATTTT. The chain joins TRBV5-1 to TRBJ2-3; D unclear. Trimming cost V 0 bases and J 6 bases, with 5 bases left between them. Germline CDR1 reads SGHRS; CDR2 reads YFSETQ. The CDR3 covers 12 residues.

This clonotype was seen ten or more times. A library prepared for alpha chains yielded this beta chain as an off-target read; its size is of little meaning. V usage is TRBV20-1 and J usage is TRBJ1-6, with 8 bases aligning to TRBD1. This CDR3 is 13 amino acids long. V shed 4 bases, J shed 9 bases, and the junction held 5 bases outside the gene matches. In germline, CDR1 is DFQATT, CDR2 SNEGSKA (reference sequence). The CDR3 loop is CSANDRGVSPLHF. The DNA for the CDR3 is TGCAGTGCTAACGACAGGGGAGTTTCACCCCTCCACTTT.

This clonotype was seen at least ten times. Within a library made for alpha chains, this beta chain is off target, and its count is uninformative. J is TRBJ2-5 and V is TRBV12-3 or TRBV12-4; maybe TRBD2 (6 bases). Trimming left V 3 bases short and J 2 bases short, with 19 bases between. The CDR3 length is 17 residues. The CDR3 DNA sequence: TGTGCCAGCAGTTTCATCTCGGGTAGGGAGGTTCAAGAGACCCAGTACTTC. Translating it yields CASSFISGREVQETQYF.

This clonotype occurred many times. The library was prepared for alpha chains; this beta chain is a stray read, so its frequency means little. The J gene is TRBJ2-3, the V gene TRBV5-1; D ambiguous. This CDR3 comprises 14 residues. Trimming stripped 4 bases from V and 10 bases from J, with 19 bases between. Germline CDR1 and CDR2: SGHRS and YFSETQ. CDR3 sequence: CASSAGSFGSAQYF. The CDR3 DNA reads as TGCGCCAGCAGCGCCGGCTCGTTCGGATCGGCGCAGTATTTT.

The table lists this clonotype with many counts. This beta chain is a stray sequence in a library constructed for alpha chains; its clone size is not meaningful. The chain carries TRBV2 and TRBJ2-7, with D tentatively TRBD1 (5 bases). CDR3 length equals 13 residues. Trimming shortened V by 6 bases and J by 6 bases, and 15 bases separated the two germline ends. Germline-derived CDR1 and CDR2 are SNHLY and FYNNEI. The CDR3 DNA follows: TGTGCCAGCAGGGGCTGGGGCGGAAGCGAGCAGTACTTC. Its protein product is CASRGWGGSEQYF.

This clonotype was counted at least ten times. The library was designed around alpha chains, so this beta chain is a stray read whose abundance carries little weight. This chain connects TRBV11-3 to TRBJ2-1, with D maybe TRBD2 (6 bases). The V end lost 2 bases, the J end lost 7 bases, and 18 bases lay between the germline ends. The CDR3 loop spans 16 amino acids. Germline V gene lookup returns CDR1 SGHNT and CDR2 YENEEA. The CDR3 DNA sequence: TGTGCCAGCAGCTTAATGGGCCAGCGGGCTGGGAATGAGCAGTTCTTC. Amino acids: CASSLMGQRAGNEQFF.

This clonotype appeared many times. This beta chain is an unintended read in a library built for alpha chains; its size means little. The V call is TRBV6-6, the J call TRBJ2-7; D possibly matches TRBD1 or TRBD2 (5 bases each). V was trimmed by 5 bases and J by 6 bases, leaving 8 bases between them. The CDR3 is made up of 11 amino acids. The germline V gene has CDR1 MNHNY and CDR2 SVGAGI (reference sequence). CDR3 DNA: TGTGCCAGCAGTACTAGGGGCGAGCAGTACTTC. Residues: CASSTRGEQYF.

On this clonotype itself: The library was designed around alpha chains, so this beta chain is a stray read whose abundance carries little weight. The rearrangement links TRBV6-6 to TRBJ1-5; D is ambiguous. The V gene's germline CDR1 is MNHNY and CDR2 SVGAGI (reference sequence). V lost 0 bases, J lost 5 bases, and 8 bases lay in between. The length of the CDR3 is 14 residues. The CDR3 nucleotides read TGTGCCAGCAGTTACTCGGAGGGTTATCAGCCCCAGCATTTT. Protein product: CASSYSEGYQPQHF.

This clonotype was counted many times. This beta chain came through as a stray read in a library set up for alpha chains, and its size says little. The genes are TRBV12-3 or TRBV12-4 and TRBJ2-3, with D perhaps matching TRBD1 (7 bases). CDR3 size: 14 residues. Trimming pared 11 bases from V and 0 bases from J, leaving 15 bases between. The CDR3 spells CADRASESTDTQYF. Written as DNA, the CDR3 is TGTGCCGACAGGGCTAGCGAGAGCACAGATACGCAGTATTTT.

The sample holds many counts of this clonotype. A library prepared for alpha chains yielded this beta chain as an off-target read; its size is of little meaning. The V call is TRBV3-1, the J call TRBJ2-7; D is possibly TRBD1 or TRBD2 (5 bases each). The V and J ends lost 5 bases and 7 bases respectively, with 15 bases between them. The CDR3 totals 13 residues. The V gene's germline CDR1 is LGHDT and CDR2 YNNKEL (reference sequence). This chain's CDR3 is CASSSPGREEQYF. CDR3 coding DNA: TGTGCCAGCAGCTCTCCGGGGCGAGAGGAGCAGTACTTC.

This clonotype was recorded at least ten times. For a library built for alpha chains, this beta chain is a stray read; little rests on its size. The J gene is TRBJ2-3, the V gene TRBV6-5, with 12 positions matching TRBD2. With V trimmed by 6 bases and J by 11 bases, 9 bases remained unmatched. This CDR3 contains 14 residues. In germline, CDR1 is MNHEY, CDR2 SVGAGI. CDR3 DNA sequence: TGTGCCAGCAGCAGACTAGCGGGAGACTTTAAGCAGTATTTT. Amino acids: CASSRLAGDFKQYF.

This clonotype was seen more than once but under ten times. Found in a library prepared for alpha chains, this beta chain is an off-target read, and its abundance has little meaning. J is TRBJ2-7 and V is TRBV6-5, with D perhaps TRBD1 or TRBD2 (5 bases each). Trimming cost V 11 bases and J 0 bases, with 23 bases left between them. The germline CDR1 and CDR2 sequences are MNHEY and SVGAGI. This CDR3 is 16 amino acids long. Here the CDR3 DNA reads TGTGCCTCAGGGACCGCGAAGTACAGTGCCTCCTACGAGCAGTACTTC. Translation gives CASGTAKYSASYEQYF.